The TCR beta chain described here comes from a study of blood T cell repertoires in COVID-19. The overall study: Sites in the United States, Italy and Spain provided acute and convalescent COVID-19 samples. PBMCs, B-cell-depleted T cells, or T cells were the source of the cDNA or gDNA that made up the material.

The V end lost 4 bases, the J end lost 1 base, and 8 bases lay between the germline ends. Germline V gene lookup returns CDR1 WNHNN and CDR2 SYGVQD (reference sequence). This CDR3 is built from 13 residues. As originally analysed: From reference gene primer amplification, estimates of nucleated cell counts were derived. Clones were sequenced by immunoSEQ multiplex PCR, and TCRdb holds only the in-frame ones, with some missing. V and J calls and clone size are those listed in that table; D and trimming were worked out from the DNA. Of under 250,000 clones listed, around 82% are singletons. The sequence derives from a man in his forties or fifties with active or convalescent COVID-19. The specimen sequenced was peripheral blood. This rearrangement joins TRBV10-1 to TRBJ2-7; D might be TRBD1 (5 bases). The chain's CDR3 is CASSAPGSYEQYF. DNA of the CDR3: TGCGCCAGCAGTGCCCCAGGGTCCTACGAGCAGTACTTC.